A selection of T cell receptor beta chains follows, all from one sample in a study of cytomegalovirus exposure and HLA in healthy donors. Generated by immunoSEQ multiplex PCR, the TCRdb table keeps only in-frame clones and is missing some. Counted here are around 90,000 clones, approximately 77% occurring once; the ten biggest clones make up 10%. The sequenced sample consisted of PBMCs. The source is a human donor in good health. The CDR3 runs from the conserved cysteine through the conserved F or W. A D gene is named only where the DNA matches it firmly. A clone size is listed for some rows: how often the clone was seen (once, few, many), or a class if it is expanded.

clone_size: -
j_call: TRBJ2-1
v_call: TRBV7-3
d_call: TRBD2
cdr3_aa: CASSFGGAYNEQFF
cdr3_nt: TGTGCCAGCAGCTTCGGGGGGGCCTACAATGAGCAGTTCTTC

clone_size: few
j_call: TRBJ2-2
v_call: TRBV6-5
d_call: TRBD1
cdr3_aa: CASSYSTGANGELFF
cdr3_nt: TGTGCCAGCAGTTACTCGACAGGGGCGAACGGGGAGCTGTTTTTT

clone_size: -
j_call: TRBJ2-5
v_call: TRBV5-6
d_call: -
cdr3_aa: CASSFSGQETQYF
cdr3_nt: TGTGCCAGCAGCTTTAGCGGCCAAGAGACCCAGTACTTC

clone_size: few
j_call: TRBJ1-2
v_call: TRBV9
d_call: TRBD1
cdr3_aa: CASSPSDRAYGYTF
cdr3_nt: TGTGCCAGCAGCCCCTCGGACAGGGCCTATGGCTACACCTTC

clone_size: -
j_call: TRBJ2-6
v_call: TRBV6-5
d_call: -
cdr3_aa: CASSYQGGGANVLTF
cdr3_nt: TGTGCCAGCAGTTACCAGGGAGGTGGGGCCAACGTCCTGACTTTC

clone_size: once
j_call: TRBJ1-6
v_call: TRBV6-5
d_call: -
cdr3_aa: CASSYRGDWNSPLHF
cdr3_nt: TGTGCCAGCAGTTATCGGGGAGACTGGAATTCACCCCTCCACTTT

clone_size: few
j_call: TRBJ2-7
v_call: TRBV6-6
d_call: TRBD2
cdr3_aa: CASSWGLAGSNYEQYF
cdr3_nt: TGTGCCAGCAGTTGGGGACTAGCGGGGTCTAACTACGAGCAGTACTTC

clone_size: -
j_call: TRBJ2-7
v_call: TRBV29-1
d_call: TRBD1
cdr3_aa: CSVGTGTGQHEQYF
cdr3_nt: TGCAGCGTTGGGACCGGGACAGGGCAGCACGAGCAGTACTTC

clone_size: -
j_call: TRBJ2-5
v_call: TRBV7-8
d_call: TRBD2
cdr3_aa: CASSLAAGASGRAGETQYF
cdr3_nt: TGTGCCAGCAGCTTAGCGGCCGGTGCTAGCGGGAGGGCCGGAGAGACCCAGTACTTC

clone_size: -
j_call: TRBJ2-7
v_call: TRBV14
d_call: TRBD1
cdr3_aa: CASSRDRGYEQYF
cdr3_nt: TGTGCCAGCAGCCGGGACAGGGGGTACGAGCAGTACTTC

clone_size: -
j_call: TRBJ2-3
v_call: TRBV6-1
d_call: -
cdr3_aa: CASSGAGAAGRADTQYF
cdr3_nt: TGTGCCAGCAGTGGCGCCGGGGCAGCGGGTAGGGCAGATACGCAGTATTTT

clone_size: -
j_call: TRBJ1-2
v_call: TRBV13
d_call: -
cdr3_aa: CASSLEGLMGGYTF
cdr3_nt: TGTGCCAGCAGCTTAGAGGGGCTCATGGGTGGCTACACCTTC

clone_size: -
j_call: TRBJ2-2
v_call: TRBV19
d_call: -
cdr3_aa: CASSMGRDTGELFF
cdr3_nt: TGTGCCAGTAGTATGGGCCGAGATACCGGGGAGCTGTTTTTT

clone_size: -
j_call: TRBJ2-3
v_call: TRBV27
d_call: TRBD2
cdr3_aa: CASTRMTSGRAGYTQYF
cdr3_nt: TGTGCCAGCACCCGAATGACCAGCGGGAGGGCGGGATATACGCAGTATTTT

clone_size: -
j_call: TRBJ2-6
v_call: TRBV12-5
d_call: -
cdr3_aa: CASGLVDGRVSSGANVLTF
cdr3_nt: TGTGCTAGTGGTTTGGTAGACGGCAGGGTAAGCTCTGGGGCCAACGTCCTGACTTTC

clone_size: few
j_call: TRBJ1-4
v_call: TRBV18
d_call: -
cdr3_aa: CASSLGGKNEKLFF
cdr3_nt: TGTGCCAGCTCACTCGGGGGAAAGAATGAAAAACTGTTTTTT

clone_size: -
j_call: TRBJ1-4
v_call: TRBV4-3
d_call: -
cdr3_aa: CASSQGGEKLFF
cdr3_nt: TGCGCCAGCAGCCAAGGAGGTGAAAAACTGTTTTTT

clone_size: -
j_call: TRBJ1-2
v_call: TRBV4-2
d_call: -
cdr3_aa: CASSQDSGANYGYTF
cdr3_nt: TGTGCCAGCAGCCAAGATTCAGGGGCTAACTATGGCTACACCTTC

clone_size: -
j_call: TRBJ1-2
v_call: TRBV5-6
d_call: TRBD1
cdr3_aa: CASLLTGTGYYGYTF
cdr3_nt: TGTGCCAGCCTCCTGACAGGGACCGGGTACTATGGCTACACCTTC

clone_size: -
j_call: TRBJ1-2
v_call: TRBV2
d_call: -
cdr3_aa: CASRAGGTNYGYTF
cdr3_nt: TGTGCCAGCAGGGCGGGCGGTACTAACTATGGCTACACCTTC

clone_size: -
j_call: TRBJ2-5
v_call: TRBV25-1
d_call: -
cdr3_aa: CASSEEPPTQYF
cdr3_nt: TGTGCCAGCAGTGAAGAGCCTCCGACCCAGTACTTC

clone_size: -
j_call: TRBJ2-1
v_call: TRBV11-2
d_call: -
cdr3_aa: CASSAPGSRDEQFF
cdr3_nt: TGTGCCAGCAGCGCCCCCGGGAGTCGGGATGAGCAGTTCTTC

clone_size: -
j_call: TRBJ2-3
v_call: TRBV7-2
d_call: TRBD2
cdr3_aa: CATSALGGGTDTQYF
cdr3_nt: TGTGCCACCTCCGCTTTGGGGGGGGGCACAGATACGCAGTATTTT

clone_size: -
j_call: TRBJ2-1
v_call: TRBV6-1
d_call: TRBD2
cdr3_aa: CASSAGLVNNEQFF
cdr3_nt: TGTGCCAGCAGTGCGGGACTAGTAAACAATGAGCAGTTCTTC

clone_size: few
j_call: TRBJ2-2
v_call: TRBV4-1
d_call: -
cdr3_aa: CASSQFGAGSGELFF
cdr3_nt: TGCGCCAGCAGCCAATTTGGCGCGGGGTCCGGGGAGCTGTTTTTT